The clone carrying this T cell receptor beta chain has only a few counts. Its matching antigen is unknown. The data were obtained in a study of CD8 T cells in ankylosing spondylitis. General study points: Prior work had noted some motif variants in reactive arthritis blood and synovial fluid.

TCRdb called the 5' RACE reads again in MiXCR, with one record for every CDR3 protein. Counted here are some 140,000 distinct CDR3 sequences, 11% occurring once; the ten biggest clones make up over 4%. V dropped 3 bases and J dropped 6 bases, with 18 bases sitting between them. This CDR3 spans 16 amino acids. The sample taken for sequencing was blood, either unsorted or a sorted T cell fraction (not recorded which). V is TRBV12-3 or TRBV12-4 and J is TRBJ2-1; D perhaps matches TRBD2 (6 bases). This receptor was obtained from a female donor with ankylosing spondylitis or in good health (not recorded which). The chain's CDR3 is CASSFVSGPPPNEQFF. The CDR3 DNA sequence: TGTGCCAGCAGTTTTGTAAGCGGGCCTCCCCCCAATGAGCAGTTCTTC.